A selection of T cell receptor beta chains follows, all from one sample in a study of blood T cell repertoires in COVID-19. Profiled with immunoSEQ multiplex PCR; TCRdb holds only in-frame clones, not every one. The sample holds tens of thousands of clones, 80% to 90% seen once. Sequenced: peripheral blood. The receptors were sampled from a human donor in a cohort sampled during active COVID-19. CDR3s include the opening cysteine and the closing phenylalanine or tryptophan.

TRBV7-9	TRBJ2-7	11	CASSPVYEQYF
TRBV29-1	TRBJ2-1	19	CSVEGDGGRTPNYYNEQFF
TRBV19	TRBJ1-5	14	CASTHVSGDQPQHF
TRBV4-1	TRBJ2-7	14	CASSPPRGDYEQYF
TRBV2	TRBJ2-6	16	CASIRERGLGANVLTF
TRBV18	TRBJ2-5	12	CASSLGEETQYF
TRBV5-4	TRBJ1-1	15	CASSLWREKRDEAFF
TRBV28	TRBJ1-5	16	CASRPLREGRGQPQHF
TRBV7-2	TRBJ2-1	12	CASSLQRDEQFF
TRBV5-1	TRBJ2-5	15	CASSYLAGRQETQYF
TRBV19	TRBJ1-1	14	CASTPMGHNTEAFF
TRBV6-5	TRBJ1-4	16	CASSYPPGGLDEKLFF
TRBV5-8	TRBJ1-5	13	CASKRAFNQPQHF
TRBV27	TRBJ2-1	17	CASSIFGTSGLGGEQFF
TRBV15	TRBJ2-3	14	CATSRDRGTDTQYF
TRBV10-3	TRBJ1-2	14	CAITSRSGLVGYTF
TRBV2	TRBJ2-3	12	CASALSTDTQYF
TRBV6-5	TRBJ2-7	13	CASIQGTPREQYF
TRBV7-9	TRBJ1-1	12	CASSLGETEAFF
TRBV12-3/TRBV12-4	TRBJ1-2	13	CASSWHSYYGYTF
TRBV6-2/TRBV6-3	TRBJ1-6	13	CASSLFGNSPLHF
TRBV6-5	TRBJ2-1	13	CASRATGHNEQFF
TRBV4-3	TRBJ1-3	16	CASSQDFMSSGNTIYF
TRBV28	TRBJ2-1	13	CASNTLAGAQQFF
TRBV5-5	TRBJ1-2	12	CASSFSGEGYTF
TRBV7-9	TRBJ1-2	15	CASSLGTGNNYGYTF
TRBV30	TRBJ1-4	15	CAWTAGNGLNEKLFF
TRBV4-1	TRBJ1-4	15	CASSHSQGAGEKLFF
TRBV29-1	TRBJ2-7	14	CSVILEGSPHEQYF
TRBV7-2	TRBJ1-6	13	CASNLAGISPLHF
TRBV7-8	TRBJ2-5	14	CASSSGLAEETQYF
TRBV7-9	TRBJ1-6	15	CASSSNDRLNSPLHF
TRBV28	TRBJ1-2	18	CASSLRAPVGRGRNGYTF
TRBV3-1/TRBV3-2	TRBJ1-5	13	CASSHGDNQPQHF
TRBV3-1/TRBV3-2	TRBJ2-7	15	CASSPGQGYKSEQYF
TRBV14	TRBJ2-2	20	CASSSTGTSGGAKNTGELFF
TRBV28	TRBJ2-6	13	CASSPSGANVLTF
TRBV20-1	TRBJ1-1	14	CSASLTFLGAEAFF
TRBV6-5	TRBJ1-2	14	CASSPGQGGYGYTF
TRBV5-5	TRBJ2-7	16	CASSLLGGLTAYEQYF
TRBV6-1	TRBJ2-7	16	CASSGTSSLISYEQYF
TRBV12-1	TRBJ2-7	16	CASSPRRDRVLVSGYF
TRBV4-3	TRBJ2-1	16	CASSQEYRSSYNEQFF
TRBV11-3	TRBJ1-5	15	CASSSADRANQPQHF
TRBV5-1	TRBJ1-1	13	CASSLDSGTEAFF
TRBV18	TRBJ1-2	14	CASSPTGNNYGYTF
TRBV19	TRBJ2-3	17	CASSIGFGGGNTDTQYF
TRBV7-9	TRBJ2-3	15	CASSVVAYHTDTQYF
TRBV6-4	TRBJ2-1	13	CASSDRDNNEQFF
TRBV20-1	TRBJ1-2	11	CSARGDYADTF
TRBV19	TRBJ1-2	15	CASSIHGTPNYGYTF
TRBV6-1	TRBJ2-3	17	CASSATQRGVSTDTQYF
TRBV13	TRBJ2-3	17	CAISGLAGGLSTDTQYF
TRBV4-1	TRBJ1-1	13	CASSHTQITEAFF
TRBV20-1	TRBJ2-3	10	CSASTNTQYF
TRBV7-9	TRBJ2-7	17	CASSFSIRAGARYEQYF
TRBV9	TRBJ2-5	16	CASSVASGGLQETQYF
TRBV7-9	TRBJ1-5	15	CASSLGSTEHQPQHF
TRBV14	TRBJ2-1	14	CASSPGLRQVEQFF
TRBV28	TRBJ2-1	14	CASRPAPGNNEQFF